The sequence of this T cell receptor (beta chain) was determined in a study of T cell responses to AZD1222 COVID-19 vaccine. Study outcomes and limitations: Rises in breadth and depth of Spike-specific TCRs came after two AZD1222 doses. Seropositive at baseline were only six or seven AZD1222 recipients. Per reports, nearly half of all spike-specific TCRs target regions that are unmutated in variants.

Measured with immunoSEQ multiplex PCR; TCRdb has only the in-frame clones, and not every one. Found here are some 99,000 clones, around 90% of them singletons; the top ten hold about 13%. A note on this clone: No antigen is known for it.

CDR1 is SGHTA and CDR2 is FQGNSA in the germline V gene. The CDR3 sequence is 14 residues long. Trimming cost V 3 bases and J 8 bases, with 14 bases left between them. The sample consisted of peripheral blood, taken on day 0 of MenACWY control vaccination. The V gene is TRBV7-2, the J gene TRBJ2-4; tentatively, D is TRBD1 or TRBD2 (6 bases each). This TCR was sampled from an adult in good health. CDR3 bases: TGTGCCAGCAGCTTCGCTAGGGGGGCCGACATTCAGTACTTC. This sequence encodes CASSFARGADIQYF.